This T cell receptor (beta chain) stems from a study of cytomegalovirus exposure and HLA in healthy donors. The PCR used 60 Vbeta and 13 Jbeta primers. The repertoire was sequenced with immunoSEQ multiplex PCR; TCRdb's copy has only in-frame clones and lacks some. There are some 140,000 clones in the sample; over 75% occur only once, and about 10% lies in the top ten. The ends lost 5 bases at V and 0 bases at J; junction bases unmatched: 5. The length of the CDR3 is 15 residues. Germline CDR1 and CDR2: MNHEY and SVGAGI. For this clone: What it binds is not known.

Study results and caveats: Testing in vitro showed a few CMV-associated chains specific for CMV antigens.

This TCR was sampled from a woman between 50 and 59 years old in good health and CMV-seropositive. The sequenced material came from PBMCs. V usage is TRBV6-5 and J usage is TRBJ2-3; 7 nucleotides agree with TRBD2. Here the CDR3 DNA reads TGTGCCAGCAGTCCTTGGGGGGGTAGCACAGATACGCAGTATTTT. This encodes CASSPWGGSTDTQYF.